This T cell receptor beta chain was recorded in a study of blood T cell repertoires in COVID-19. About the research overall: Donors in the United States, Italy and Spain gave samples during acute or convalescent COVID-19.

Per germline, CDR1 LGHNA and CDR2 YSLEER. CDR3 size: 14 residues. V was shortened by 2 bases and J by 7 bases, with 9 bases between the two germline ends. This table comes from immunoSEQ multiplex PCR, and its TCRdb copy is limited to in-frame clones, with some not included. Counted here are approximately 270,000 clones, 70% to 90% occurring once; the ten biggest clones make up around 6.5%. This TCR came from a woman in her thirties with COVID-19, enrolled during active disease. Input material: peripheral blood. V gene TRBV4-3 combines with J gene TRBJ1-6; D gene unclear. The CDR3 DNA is TGCGCCAGCAGCCAATCACTGGAGAATTCACCCCTCCACTTT. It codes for CASSQSLENSPLHF.